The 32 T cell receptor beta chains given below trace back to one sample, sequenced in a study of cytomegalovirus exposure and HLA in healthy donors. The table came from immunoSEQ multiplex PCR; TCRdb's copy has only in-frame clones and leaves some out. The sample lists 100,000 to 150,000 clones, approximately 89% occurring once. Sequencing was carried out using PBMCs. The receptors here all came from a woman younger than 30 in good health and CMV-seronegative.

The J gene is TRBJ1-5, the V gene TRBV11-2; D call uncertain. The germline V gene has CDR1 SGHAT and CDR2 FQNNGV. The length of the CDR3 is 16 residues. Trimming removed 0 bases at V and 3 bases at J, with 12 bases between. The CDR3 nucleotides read TGTGCCAGCAGCTTAGAGAGGGCTCGGCCCAATCAGCCCCAGCATTTT. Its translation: CASSLERARPNQPQHF.

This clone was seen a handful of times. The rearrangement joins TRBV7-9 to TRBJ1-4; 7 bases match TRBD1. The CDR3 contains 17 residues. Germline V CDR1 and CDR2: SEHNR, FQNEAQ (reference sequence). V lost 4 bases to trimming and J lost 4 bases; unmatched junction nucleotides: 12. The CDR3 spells CASSSQRTGLINEKLFF. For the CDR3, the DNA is TGTGCCAGCAGCTCTCAAAGGACAGGACTGATTAATGAAAAACTGTTTTTT.

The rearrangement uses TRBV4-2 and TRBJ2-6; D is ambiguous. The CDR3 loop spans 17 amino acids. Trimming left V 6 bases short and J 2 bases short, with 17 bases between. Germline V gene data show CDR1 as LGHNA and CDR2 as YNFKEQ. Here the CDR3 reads CASRETFSPPGANVLTF. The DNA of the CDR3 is TGTGCCAGCAGGGAGACCTTTAGCCCGCCTGGGGCCAACGTCCTGACTTTC.

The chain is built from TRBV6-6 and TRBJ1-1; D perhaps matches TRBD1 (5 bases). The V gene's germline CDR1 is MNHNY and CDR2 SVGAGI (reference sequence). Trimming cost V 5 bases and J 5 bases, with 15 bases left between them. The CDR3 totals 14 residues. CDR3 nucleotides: TGTGCCAGCAGTCTGAGGGAGGGGAGGACTGAAGCTTTCTTT. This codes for CASSLREGRTEAFF.

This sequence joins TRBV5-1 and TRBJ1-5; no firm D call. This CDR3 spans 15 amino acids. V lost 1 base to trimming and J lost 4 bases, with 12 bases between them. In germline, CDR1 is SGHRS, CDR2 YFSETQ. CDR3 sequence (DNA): TGCGCCAGCAGCTTGATCGGTACAGCAAATCAGCCCCAGCATTTT. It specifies CASSLIGTANQPQHF.

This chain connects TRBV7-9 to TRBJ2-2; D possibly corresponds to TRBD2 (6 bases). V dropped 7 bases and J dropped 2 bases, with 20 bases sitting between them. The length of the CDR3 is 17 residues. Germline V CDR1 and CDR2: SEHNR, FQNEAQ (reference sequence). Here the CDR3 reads CASTLGLATLNTGELFF. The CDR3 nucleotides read TGTGCCAGCACCTTGGGACTGGCGACCCTAAACACCGGGGAGCTGTTTTTT.

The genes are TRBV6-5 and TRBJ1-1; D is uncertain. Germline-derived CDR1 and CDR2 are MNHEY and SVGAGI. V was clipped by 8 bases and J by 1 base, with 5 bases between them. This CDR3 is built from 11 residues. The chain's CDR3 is CASSWNTEAFF. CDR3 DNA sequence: TGTGCCAGCTCGTGGAACACTGAAGCTTTCTTT.

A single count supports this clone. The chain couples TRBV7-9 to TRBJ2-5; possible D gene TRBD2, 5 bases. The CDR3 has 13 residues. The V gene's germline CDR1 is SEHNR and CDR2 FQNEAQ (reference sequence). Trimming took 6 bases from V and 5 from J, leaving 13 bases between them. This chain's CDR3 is CASSFSGEETQYF. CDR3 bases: TGTGCCAGCAGTTTCTCCGGGGAGGAGACCCAGTACTTC.

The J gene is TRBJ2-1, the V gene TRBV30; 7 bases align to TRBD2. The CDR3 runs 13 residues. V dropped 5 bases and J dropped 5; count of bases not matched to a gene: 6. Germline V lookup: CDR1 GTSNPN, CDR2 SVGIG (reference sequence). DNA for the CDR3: TGTGCCTGGGAGGGGACTAACCACAATGAGCAGTTCTTC. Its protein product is CAWEGTNHNEQFF. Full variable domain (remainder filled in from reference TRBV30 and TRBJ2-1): SQTIHQWPATLVQPVGSPLSLECTVEGTSNPNLYWYRQAAGRGLQLLFYSVGIGQISSEVPQNLSASRPQDRQFILSSKKLLLSDSGFYLCAWEGTNHNEQFFGPGTRLTVL.

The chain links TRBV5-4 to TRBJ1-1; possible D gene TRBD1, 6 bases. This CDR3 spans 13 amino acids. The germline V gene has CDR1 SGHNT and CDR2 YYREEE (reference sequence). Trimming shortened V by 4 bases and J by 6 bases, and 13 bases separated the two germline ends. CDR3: CASSIRGGAEAFF. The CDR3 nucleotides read TGTGCCAGCAGCATTCGGGGGGGCGCTGAAGCTTTCTTT.

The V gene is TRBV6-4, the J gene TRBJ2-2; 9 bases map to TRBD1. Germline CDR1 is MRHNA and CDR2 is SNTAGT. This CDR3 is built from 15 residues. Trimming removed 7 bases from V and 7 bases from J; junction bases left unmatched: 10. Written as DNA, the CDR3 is TGTGCCAGCACCCCGGAACAGGGGGCGGACGGGGAGCTGTTTTTT. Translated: CASTPEQGADGELFF.

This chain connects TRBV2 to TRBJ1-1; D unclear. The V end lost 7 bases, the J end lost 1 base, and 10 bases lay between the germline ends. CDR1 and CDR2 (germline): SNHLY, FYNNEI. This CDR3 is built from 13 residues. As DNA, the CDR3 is TGTGCCAGCAAGCGAGACTGGAACACTGAAGCTTTCTTT. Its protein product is CASKRDWNTEAFF.

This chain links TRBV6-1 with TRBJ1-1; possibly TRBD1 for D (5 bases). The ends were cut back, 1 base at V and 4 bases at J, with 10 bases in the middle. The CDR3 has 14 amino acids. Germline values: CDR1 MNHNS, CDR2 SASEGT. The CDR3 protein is CASSEGGGGTEAFF. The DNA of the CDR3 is TGTGCCAGCAGTGAAGGGGGCGGGGGCACTGAAGCTTTCTTT.

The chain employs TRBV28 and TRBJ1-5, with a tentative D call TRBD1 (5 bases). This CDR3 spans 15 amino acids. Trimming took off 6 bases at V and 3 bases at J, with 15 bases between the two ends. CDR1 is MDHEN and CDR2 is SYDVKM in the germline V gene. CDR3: CASRGEDKHNQPQHF. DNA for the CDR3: TGTGCCAGCAGAGGAGAGGACAAGCACAATCAGCCCCAGCATTTT. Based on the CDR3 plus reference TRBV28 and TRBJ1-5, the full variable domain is DVKVTQSSRYLVKRTGEKVFLECVQDMDHENMFWYRQDPGLGLRLIYFSYDVKMKEKGDIPEGYSVSREKKERFSLILESASTNQTSMYLCASRGEDKHNQPQHFGDGTRLSIL.

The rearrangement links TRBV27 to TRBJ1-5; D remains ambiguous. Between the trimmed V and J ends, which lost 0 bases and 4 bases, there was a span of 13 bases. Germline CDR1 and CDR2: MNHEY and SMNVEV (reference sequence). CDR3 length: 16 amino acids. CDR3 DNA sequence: TGTGCCAGCAGTTTATCACAAGACGGGGAGAATCAGCCCCAGCATTTT. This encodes CASSLSQDGENQPQHF.

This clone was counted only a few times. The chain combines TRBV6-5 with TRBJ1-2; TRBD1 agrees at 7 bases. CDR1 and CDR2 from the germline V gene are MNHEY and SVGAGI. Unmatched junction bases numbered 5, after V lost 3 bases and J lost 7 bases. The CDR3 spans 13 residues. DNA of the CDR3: TGTGCCAGCAGTTATTCACAGGGGAGTGGCTACACCTTC. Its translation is CASSYSQGSGYTF.

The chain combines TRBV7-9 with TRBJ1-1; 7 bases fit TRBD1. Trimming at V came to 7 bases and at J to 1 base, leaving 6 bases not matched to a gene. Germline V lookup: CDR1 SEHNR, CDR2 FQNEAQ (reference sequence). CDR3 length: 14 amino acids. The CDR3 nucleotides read TGTGCCAGCACCTTTTGGACAGGGAACACTGAAGCTTTCTTT. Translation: CASTFWTGNTEAFF.

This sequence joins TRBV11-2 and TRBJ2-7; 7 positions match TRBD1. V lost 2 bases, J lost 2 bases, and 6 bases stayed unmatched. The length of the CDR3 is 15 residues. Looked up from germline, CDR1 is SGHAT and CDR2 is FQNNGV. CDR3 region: CASSLIRDSAYEQYF. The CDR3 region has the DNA TGTGCCAGCAGCTTAATCCGGGACAGTGCCTACGAGCAGTACTTC.

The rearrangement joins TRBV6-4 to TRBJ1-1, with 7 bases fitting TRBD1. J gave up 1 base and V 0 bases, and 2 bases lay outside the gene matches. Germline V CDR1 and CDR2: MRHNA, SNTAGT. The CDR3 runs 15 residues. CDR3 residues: CASSDSNRGNTEAFF. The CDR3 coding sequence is TGTGCCAGCAGTGACTCGAACAGGGGGAACACTGAAGCTTTCTTT.

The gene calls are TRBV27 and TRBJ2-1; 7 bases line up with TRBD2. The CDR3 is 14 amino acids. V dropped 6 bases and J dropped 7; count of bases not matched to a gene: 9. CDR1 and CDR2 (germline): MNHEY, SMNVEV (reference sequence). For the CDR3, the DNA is TGTGCCAGCAGCAACCGGGACTACCGGAATGAGCAGTTCTTC. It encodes CASSNRDYRNEQFF.

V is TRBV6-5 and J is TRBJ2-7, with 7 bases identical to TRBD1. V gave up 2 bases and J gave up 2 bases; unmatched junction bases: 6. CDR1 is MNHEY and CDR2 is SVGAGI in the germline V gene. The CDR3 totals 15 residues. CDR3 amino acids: CASSYKPGQAYEQYF. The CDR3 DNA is TGTGCCAGCAGTTACAAACCCGGACAGGCCTACGAGCAGTACTTC.

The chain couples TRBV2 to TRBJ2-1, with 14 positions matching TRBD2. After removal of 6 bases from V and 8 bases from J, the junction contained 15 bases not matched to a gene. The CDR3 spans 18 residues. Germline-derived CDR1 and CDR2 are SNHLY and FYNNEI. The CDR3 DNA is TGTGCCAGCAGCCCGGGACTAGCGGGGGCAATCTCTGCTCATGAGCAGTTCTTC. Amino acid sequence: CASSPGLAGAISAHEQFF. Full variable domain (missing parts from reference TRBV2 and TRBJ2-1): EPEVTQTPSHQVTQMGQEVILRCVPISNHLYFYWYRQILGQKVEFLVSFYNNEISEKSEIFDDQFSVERPDGSNFTLKIRSTKLEDSAMYFCASSPGLAGAISAHEQFFGPGTRLTVL.

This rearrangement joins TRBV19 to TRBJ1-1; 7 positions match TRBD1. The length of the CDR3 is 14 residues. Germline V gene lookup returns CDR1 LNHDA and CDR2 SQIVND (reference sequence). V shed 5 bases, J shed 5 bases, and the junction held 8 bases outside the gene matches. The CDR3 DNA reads TGTGCCAGTAGTGGAACAGGGGCGTGGACTGAAGCTTTCTTT. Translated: CASSGTGAWTEAFF. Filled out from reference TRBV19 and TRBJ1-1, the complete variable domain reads DGGITQSPKYLFRKEGQNVTLSCEQNLNHDAMYWYRQDPGQGLRLIYYSQIVNDFQKGDIAEGYSVSREKKESFPLTVTSAQKNPTAFYLCASSGTGAWTEAFFGQGTRLTVV.

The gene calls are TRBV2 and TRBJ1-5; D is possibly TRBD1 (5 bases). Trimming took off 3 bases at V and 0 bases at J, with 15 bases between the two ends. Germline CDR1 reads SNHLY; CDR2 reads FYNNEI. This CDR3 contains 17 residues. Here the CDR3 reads CASSDRVDSYSNQPQHF. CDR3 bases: TGTGCCAGCAGTGATAGGGTTGACAGTTATAGCAATCAGCCCCAGCATTTT.

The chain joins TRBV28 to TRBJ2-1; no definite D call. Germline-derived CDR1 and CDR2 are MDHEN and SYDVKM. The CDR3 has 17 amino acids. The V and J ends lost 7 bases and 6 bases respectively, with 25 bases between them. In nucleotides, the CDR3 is TGTGCCAGCATCAAATCCCGAGCATACGACTTCCCCAATGAGCAGTTCTTC. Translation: CASIKSRAYDFPNEQFF.

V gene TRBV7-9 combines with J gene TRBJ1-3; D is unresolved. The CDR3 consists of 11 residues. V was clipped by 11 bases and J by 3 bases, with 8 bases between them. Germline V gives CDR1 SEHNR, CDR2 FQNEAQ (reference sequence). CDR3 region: CASAGGNTIYF. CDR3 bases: TGTGCCTCGGCAGGTGGAAACACCATATATTTT.

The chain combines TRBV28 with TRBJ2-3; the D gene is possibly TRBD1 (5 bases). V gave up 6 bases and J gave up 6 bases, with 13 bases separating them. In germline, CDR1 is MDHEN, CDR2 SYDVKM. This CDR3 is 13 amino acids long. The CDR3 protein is CASREGASDTQYF. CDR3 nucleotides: TGTGCCAGCAGAGAAGGGGCCTCGGATACGCAGTATTTT.

For the CDR3, the DNA is TGTGCCAGCAGTGACGGACAGGGTAGTGAAAAACTGTTTTTT. It specifies CASSDGQGSEKLFF. The rearrangement uses TRBV6-1 and TRBJ1-4; 8 bases agree with TRBD1. V was pared by 3 bases and J by 7 bases, with 4 bases of the junction left unmatched. Germline-derived CDR1 and CDR2 are MNHNS and SASEGT. CDR3 length: 14 amino acids.

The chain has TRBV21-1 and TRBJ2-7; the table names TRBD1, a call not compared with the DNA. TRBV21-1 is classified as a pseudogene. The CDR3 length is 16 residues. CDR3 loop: CASSKERVDRYYEQYF. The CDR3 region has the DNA TGTGCCAGCAGCAAAGAACGGGTCGACAGGTACTACGAGCAGTACTTC.

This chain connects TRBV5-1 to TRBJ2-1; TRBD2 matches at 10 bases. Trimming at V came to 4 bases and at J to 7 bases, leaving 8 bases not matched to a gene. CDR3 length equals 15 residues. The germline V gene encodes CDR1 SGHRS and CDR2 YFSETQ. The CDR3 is CASSPLAGVGNEQFF. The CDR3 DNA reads TGCGCCAGCAGCCCCCTAGCGGGAGTAGGGAATGAGCAGTTCTTC.

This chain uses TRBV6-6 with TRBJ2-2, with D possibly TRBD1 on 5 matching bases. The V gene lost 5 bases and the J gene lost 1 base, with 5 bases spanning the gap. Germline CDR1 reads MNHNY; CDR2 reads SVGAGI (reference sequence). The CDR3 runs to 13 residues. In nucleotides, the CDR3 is TGTGCCAGCAGTGGACAGAACACCGGGGAGCTGTTTTTT. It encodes CASSGQNTGELFF.

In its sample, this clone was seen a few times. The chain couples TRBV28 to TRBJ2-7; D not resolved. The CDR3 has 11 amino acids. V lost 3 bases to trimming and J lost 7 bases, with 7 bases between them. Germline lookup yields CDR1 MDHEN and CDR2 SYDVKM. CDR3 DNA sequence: TGTGCCAGCAGTTTTAGATGGGAGCAGTACTTC. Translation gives CASSFRWEQYF.